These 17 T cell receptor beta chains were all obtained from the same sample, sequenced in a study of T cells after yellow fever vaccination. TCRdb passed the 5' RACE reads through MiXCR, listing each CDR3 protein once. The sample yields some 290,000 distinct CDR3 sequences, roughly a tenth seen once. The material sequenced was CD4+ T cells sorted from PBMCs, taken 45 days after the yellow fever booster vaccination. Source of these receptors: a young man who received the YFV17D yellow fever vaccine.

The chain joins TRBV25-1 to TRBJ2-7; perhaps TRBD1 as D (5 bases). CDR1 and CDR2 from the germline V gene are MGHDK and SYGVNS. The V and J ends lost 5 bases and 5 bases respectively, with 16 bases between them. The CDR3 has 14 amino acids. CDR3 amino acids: CASSLTTVRHEQYF. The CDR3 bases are TGTGCCAGCAGTCTCACGACAGTTCGTCACGAGCAGTACTTC.

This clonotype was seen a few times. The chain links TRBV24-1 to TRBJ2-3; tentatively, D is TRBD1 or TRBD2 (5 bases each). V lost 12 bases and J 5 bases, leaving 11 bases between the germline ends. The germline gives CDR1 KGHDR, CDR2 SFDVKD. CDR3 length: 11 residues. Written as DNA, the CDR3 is TGTGCCGCTGGGGCGGGAGATACGCAGTATTTT. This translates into CAAGAGDTQYF.

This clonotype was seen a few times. The CDR3 loop reads CASSSRPPGDIQYF. CDR3 in DNA: TGCGCCAGCAGTTCTCGACCCCCCGGGGACATTCAGTACTTC. The chain recombines TRBV5-1 with TRBJ2-4, with a tentative D call TRBD2 (5 bases). The CDR3 covers 14 residues. The germline gives CDR1 SGHRS, CDR2 YFSETQ. V was clipped by 5 bases and J by 8 bases, with 17 bases between them.

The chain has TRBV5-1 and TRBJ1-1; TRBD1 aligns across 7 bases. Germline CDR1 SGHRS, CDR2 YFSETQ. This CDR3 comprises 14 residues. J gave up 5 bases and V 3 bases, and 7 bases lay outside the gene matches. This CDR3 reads CASSSTGWGTEAFF. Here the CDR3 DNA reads TGCGCCAGCAGCTCGACAGGGTGGGGGACTGAAGCTTTCTTT.

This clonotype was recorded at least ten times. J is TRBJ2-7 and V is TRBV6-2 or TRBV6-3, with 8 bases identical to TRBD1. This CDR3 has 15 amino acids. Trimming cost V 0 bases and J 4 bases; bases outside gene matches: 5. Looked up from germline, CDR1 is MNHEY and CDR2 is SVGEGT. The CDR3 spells CASSYSLTGGYEQYF. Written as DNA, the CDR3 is TGTGCCAGCAGTTACTCCCTCACAGGGGGGTACGAGCAGTACTTC.

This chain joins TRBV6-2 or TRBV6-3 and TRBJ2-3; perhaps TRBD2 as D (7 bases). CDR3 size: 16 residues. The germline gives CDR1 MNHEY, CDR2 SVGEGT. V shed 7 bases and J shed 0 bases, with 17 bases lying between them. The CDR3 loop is CASIPRGGPSTDTQYF. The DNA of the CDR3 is TGTGCCAGCATTCCCAGGGGAGGGCCAAGCACAGATACGCAGTATTTT.

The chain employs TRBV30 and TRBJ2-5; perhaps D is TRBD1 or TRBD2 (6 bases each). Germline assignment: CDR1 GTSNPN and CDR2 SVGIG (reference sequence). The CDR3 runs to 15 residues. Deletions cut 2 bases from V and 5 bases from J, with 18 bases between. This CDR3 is CAWSPPRGVRETQYF. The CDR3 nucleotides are TGTGCCTGGAGTCCACCGAGGGGGGTACGGGAGACCCAGTACTTC.

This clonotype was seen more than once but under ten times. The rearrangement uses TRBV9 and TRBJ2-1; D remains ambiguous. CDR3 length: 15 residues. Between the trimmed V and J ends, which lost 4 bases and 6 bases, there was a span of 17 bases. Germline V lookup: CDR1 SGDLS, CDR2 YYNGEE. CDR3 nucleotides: TGTGCCAGCAGCCTCCTGTGGGCGGACGGCAATGAGCAGTTCTTC. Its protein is CASSLLWADGNEQFF.

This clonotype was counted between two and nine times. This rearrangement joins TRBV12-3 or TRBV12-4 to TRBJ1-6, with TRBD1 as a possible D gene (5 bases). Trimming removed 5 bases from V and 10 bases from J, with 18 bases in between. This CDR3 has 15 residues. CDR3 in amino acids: CASSGTRDGFSPLHF. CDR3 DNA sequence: TGTGCCAGCAGTGGAACAAGGGACGGATTCTCACCCCTCCACTTT.

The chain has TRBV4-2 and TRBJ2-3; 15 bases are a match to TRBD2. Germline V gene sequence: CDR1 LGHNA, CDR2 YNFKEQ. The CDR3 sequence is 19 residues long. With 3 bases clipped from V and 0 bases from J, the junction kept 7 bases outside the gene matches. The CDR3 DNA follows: TGTGCCAGCAGCCAGGCCCCGGGACTAGCGGGGGGAAGCACAGATACGCAGTATTTT. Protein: CASSQAPGLAGGSTDTQYF.

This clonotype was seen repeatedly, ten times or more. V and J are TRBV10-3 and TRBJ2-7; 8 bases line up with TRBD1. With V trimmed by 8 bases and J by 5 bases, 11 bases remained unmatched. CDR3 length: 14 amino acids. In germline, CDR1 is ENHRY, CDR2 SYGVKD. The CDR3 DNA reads TGTGCCATCGGGGGTACGACAGGGGCCAACGAGCAGTACTTC. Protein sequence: CAIGGTTGANEQYF.

The CDR3 DNA sequence: TGCGCCAGCAGCTACCGACAGTCCTATAATTCACCCCTCCACTTT. This sequence encodes CASSYRQSYNSPLHF. This rearrangement joins TRBV4-3 to TRBJ1-6, with a possible D match to TRBD1 (5 bases). V was clipped by 5 bases and J by 1 base, with 9 bases between them. CDR1 LGHNA and CDR2 YSLEER come from the germline V gene. This CDR3 has 15 amino acids.

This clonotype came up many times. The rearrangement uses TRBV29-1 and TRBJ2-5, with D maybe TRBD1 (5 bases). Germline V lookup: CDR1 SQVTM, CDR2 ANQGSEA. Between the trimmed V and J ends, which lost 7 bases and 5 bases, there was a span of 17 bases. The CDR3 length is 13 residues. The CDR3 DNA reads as TGCAGCGGGGGCGCACGATCGGCGGAGACCCAGTACTTC. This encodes CSGGARSAETQYF.

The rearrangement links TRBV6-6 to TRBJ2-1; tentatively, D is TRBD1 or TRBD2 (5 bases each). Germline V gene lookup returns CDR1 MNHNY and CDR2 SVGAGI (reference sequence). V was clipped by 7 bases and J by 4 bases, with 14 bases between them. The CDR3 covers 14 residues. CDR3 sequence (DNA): TGTGCCAGCACCGCTGGGGGAAAGTACAATGAGCAGTTCTTC. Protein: CASTAGGKYNEQFF.

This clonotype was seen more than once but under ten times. Written as DNA, the CDR3 is TGTGCCAGCAGCTTGACAAGACAGGGAGAAGCTTTCTTT. It yields the protein CASSLTRQGEAFF. The chain combines TRBV5-6 with TRBJ1-1, with 7 nucleotides matching TRBD1. Losses at the gene ends were 1 base for V and 8 bases for J; bases not matched to a gene: 5. The CDR3 totals 13 residues. Germline V gene sequence: CDR1 SGHDT, CDR2 YYEEEE.

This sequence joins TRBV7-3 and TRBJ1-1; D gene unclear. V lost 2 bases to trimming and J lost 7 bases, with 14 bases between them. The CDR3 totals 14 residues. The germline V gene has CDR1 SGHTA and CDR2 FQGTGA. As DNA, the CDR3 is TGTGCCAGCAGCTTAGTCCCGGCCCCCAATGAAGCTTTCTTT. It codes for CASSLVPAPNEAFF.

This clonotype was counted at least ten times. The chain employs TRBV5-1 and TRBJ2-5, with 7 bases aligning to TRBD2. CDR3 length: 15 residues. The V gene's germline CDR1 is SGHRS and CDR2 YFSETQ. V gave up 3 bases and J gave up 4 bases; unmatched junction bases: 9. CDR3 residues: CASSSEAGLGETQYF. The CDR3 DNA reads TGCGCCAGCAGCTCAGAAGCGGGGCTCGGAGAGACCCAGTACTTC.